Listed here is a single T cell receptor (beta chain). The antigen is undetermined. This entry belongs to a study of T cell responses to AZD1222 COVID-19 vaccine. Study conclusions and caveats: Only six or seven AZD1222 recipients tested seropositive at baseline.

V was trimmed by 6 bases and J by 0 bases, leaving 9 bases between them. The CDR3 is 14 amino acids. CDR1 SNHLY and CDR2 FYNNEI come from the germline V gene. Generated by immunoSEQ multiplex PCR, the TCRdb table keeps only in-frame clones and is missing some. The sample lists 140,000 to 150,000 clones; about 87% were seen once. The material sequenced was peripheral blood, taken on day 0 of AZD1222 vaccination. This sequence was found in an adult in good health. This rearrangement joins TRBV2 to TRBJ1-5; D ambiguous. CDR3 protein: CASRRLVSNQPQHF. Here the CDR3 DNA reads TGTGCCAGCAGGCGTTTGGTTAGCAATCAGCCCCAGCATTTT.